The entry below describes one T cell receptor beta chain. Per the study methods: Amplification of reference gene primers provided the estimated nucleated cell counts. Only in-frame clones appear in the TCRdb table, and some are missing; sequencing was by immunoSEQ multiplex PCR. V and J calls and clone size come straight from that table; D and trimming were deduced from the DNA. Altogether under 20,000 clones are present, about nine tenths being singletons, with the ten largest covering roughly 16%. The data belong to a study of blood T cell repertoires in COVID-19. Study context: The samples span acute and convalescent COVID-19 from the United States, Italy and Spain. PBMCs, B-cell-depleted T cells, or T cells were the source of the cDNA or gDNA that made up the material.

The V and J ends lost 4 bases and 4 bases respectively, with 14 bases between them. Germline assignment: CDR1 SGHRS and CDR2 YFSETQ. The CDR3 has 14 amino acids. Sequencing used peripheral blood. The source is a human donor with active COVID-19. The donor label of this sample is uncertain. This chain joins TRBV5-1 and TRBJ1-2; D might be TRBD1 (5 bases). CDR3 sequence (DNA): TGCGCCAGCAGCGAAGGACAAAGCCTCTATGGCTACACCTTC. This encodes CASSEGQSLYGYTF.